The present TCR beta chain was sequenced within a study of T-cell reconstitution after alpha-beta-depleted transplantation in children. Whole-study results and caveats: Reportedly, alpha-beta T cells present about two months post-transplant originated from several hundred expanded clones of graft origin. Recipient T cells and thymic progenitors that survived gave rise to the high TCRbeta diversity observed at day 60 in some patients. Fresh T-cell production supplied most of the T-cell counts and diversity seen one year after transplant.

Germline lookup yields CDR1 MDHEN and CDR2 SYDVKM. The CDR3 sequence is 13 residues long. The V gene lost 5 bases and the J gene lost 6 bases, with 14 bases spanning the gap. Library preparation (for TCRbeta) was performed with unique molecular identifiers. TCRdb reprocessed the PCR reads with MiXCR, giving one entry per CDR3 protein. The table has over 85,000 distinct CDR3 sequences, approximately 8% seen once. There are many counts of this clonotype. Its cognate antigen is unknown. The chain is built from TRBV28 and TRBJ2-7; tentative D call: TRBD1 (6 bases). The receptor's source is a boy aged 2 to 10 with acute lymphoblastic leukemia, due to receive a stem cell transplant. The source was PBMCs, collected before TCRalphabeta/CD19-depleted stem cell transplant. Here the CDR3 DNA reads TGTGCCAGCAGTGGGGACACTTCTCGCGAGCAGTACTTC. Residues: CASSGDTSREQYF.